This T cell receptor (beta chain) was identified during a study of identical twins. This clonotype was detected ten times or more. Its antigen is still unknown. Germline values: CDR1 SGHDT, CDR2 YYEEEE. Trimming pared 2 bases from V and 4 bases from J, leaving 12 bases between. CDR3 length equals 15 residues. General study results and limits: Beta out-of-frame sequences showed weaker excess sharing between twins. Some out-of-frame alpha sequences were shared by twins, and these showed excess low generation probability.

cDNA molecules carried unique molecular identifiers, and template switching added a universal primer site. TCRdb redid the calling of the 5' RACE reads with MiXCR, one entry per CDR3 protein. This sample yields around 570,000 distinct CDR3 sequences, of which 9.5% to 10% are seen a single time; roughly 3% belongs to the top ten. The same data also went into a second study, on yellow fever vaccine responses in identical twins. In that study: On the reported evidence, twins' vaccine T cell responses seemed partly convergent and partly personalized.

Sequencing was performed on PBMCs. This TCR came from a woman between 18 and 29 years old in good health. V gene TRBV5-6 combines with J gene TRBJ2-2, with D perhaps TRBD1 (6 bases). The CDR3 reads CASSFPQGITGELFF. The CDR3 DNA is TGTGCCAGCAGCTTCCCACAGGGAATCACCGGGGAGCTGTTTTTT. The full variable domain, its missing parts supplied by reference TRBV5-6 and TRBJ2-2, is DAGVTQSPTHLIKTRGQQVTLRCSPKSGHDTVSWYQQALGQGPQFIFQYYEEEERQRGNFPDRFSGHQFPNYSSELNVNALLLGDSALYLCASSFPQGITGELFFGEGSRLTVL.